This TCR beta chain was captured in a study of CD8 T cells in Susac syndrome. Roughly 0.45 to 1 ug RNA was reverse transcribed with random hexamers. TCRdb analysed the immunoSEQ multiplex PCR reads with MiXCR anew, one entry per CDR3 protein. The sample carries a few hundred thousand distinct CDR3 sequences, approximately 85% recorded once. V was shortened by 0 bases and J by 0 bases, with 9 bases between the two germline ends. The CDR3 totals 14 residues. The germline V gene encodes CDR1 DFQATT and CDR2 SNEGSKA (reference sequence). This sequence joins TRBV20-1 and TRBJ2-7; D remains ambiguous. The sample was CD8+ T cells from PBMCs. The sequence was obtained from a human donor with multiple sclerosis. CDR3 DNA sequence: TGCAGTGCTAGAGATCTGAATAACTCCTACGAGCAGTACTTC. This codes for CSARDLNNSYEQYF.